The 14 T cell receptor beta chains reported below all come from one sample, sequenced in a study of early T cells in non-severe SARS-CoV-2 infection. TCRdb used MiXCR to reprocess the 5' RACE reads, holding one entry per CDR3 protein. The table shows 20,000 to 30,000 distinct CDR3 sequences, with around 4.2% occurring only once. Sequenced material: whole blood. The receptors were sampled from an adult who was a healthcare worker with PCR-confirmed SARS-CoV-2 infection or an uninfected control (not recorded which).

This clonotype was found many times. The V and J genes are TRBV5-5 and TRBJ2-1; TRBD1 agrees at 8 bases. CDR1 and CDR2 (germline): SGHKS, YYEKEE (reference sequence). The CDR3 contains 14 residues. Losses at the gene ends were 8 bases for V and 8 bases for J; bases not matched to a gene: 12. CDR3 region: CASLTQGARDEQFF. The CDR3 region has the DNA TGTGCCAGTCTTACTCAGGGGGCGCGGGATGAGCAGTTCTTC.

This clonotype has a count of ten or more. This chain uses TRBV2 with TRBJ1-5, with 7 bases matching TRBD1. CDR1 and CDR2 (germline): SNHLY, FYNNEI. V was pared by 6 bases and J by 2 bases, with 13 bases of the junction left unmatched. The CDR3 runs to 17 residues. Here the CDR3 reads CASSVPGGNRGNQPQHF. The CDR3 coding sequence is TGTGCCAGCAGCGTTCCAGGGGGAAATCGTGGCAATCAGCCCCAGCATTTT.

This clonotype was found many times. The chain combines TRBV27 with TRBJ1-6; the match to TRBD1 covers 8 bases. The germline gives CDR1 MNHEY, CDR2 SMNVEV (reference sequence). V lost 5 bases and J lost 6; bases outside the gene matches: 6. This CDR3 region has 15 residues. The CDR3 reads CASSQRTGINSPLHF. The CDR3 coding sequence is TGTGCCAGCAGTCAACGGACAGGGATTAATTCACCCCTCCACTTT.

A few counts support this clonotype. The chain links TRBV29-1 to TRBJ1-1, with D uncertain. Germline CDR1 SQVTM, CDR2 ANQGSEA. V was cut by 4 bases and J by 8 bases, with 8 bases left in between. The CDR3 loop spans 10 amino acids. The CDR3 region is CSVGGVEAFF. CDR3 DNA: TGCAGCGTTGGGGGTGTCGAAGCTTTCTTT.

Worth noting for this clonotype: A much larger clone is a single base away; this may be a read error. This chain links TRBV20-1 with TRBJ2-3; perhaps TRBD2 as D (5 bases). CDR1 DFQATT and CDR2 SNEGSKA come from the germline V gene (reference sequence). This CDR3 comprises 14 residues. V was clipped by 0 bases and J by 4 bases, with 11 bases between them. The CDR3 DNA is TGCAGTGCTAGAGAAACTAGTAACCCAGATACGCAGTATTTT. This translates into CSARETSNPDTQYF.

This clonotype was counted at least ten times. The CDR3 DNA reads as TGTGCCAGCAGCTTAGCCCCGTACCAAGAGACCCAGTACTTC. This sequence encodes CASSLAPYQETQYF. V usage is TRBV11-2 and J usage is TRBJ2-5; no definite D call. Germline-derived CDR1 and CDR2 are SGHAT and FQNNGV. The V end lost 1 base, the J end lost 0 bases, and 6 bases lay between the germline ends. This CDR3 has 14 residues.

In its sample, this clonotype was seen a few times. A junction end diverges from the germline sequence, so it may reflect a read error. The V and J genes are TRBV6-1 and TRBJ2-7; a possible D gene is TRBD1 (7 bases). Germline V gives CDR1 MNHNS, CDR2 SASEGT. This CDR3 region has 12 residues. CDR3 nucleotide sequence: TGTGCCAGCAGTGAGGCGACAGGGAGGTCGAACTTC. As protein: CASSEATGRSNF.

The CDR3 nucleotides read TGTGCCAGCAGACCAACGGGGTCCCAAGGCAGCCAGTACTTC. This sequence encodes CASRPTGSQGSQYF. The chain couples TRBV2 to TRBJ2-5; possible D gene TRBD2, 5 bases. The CDR3 has 14 residues. The V end was cut by 6 bases, the J end by 10 bases, with 21 bases between. Germline V gene lookup returns CDR1 SNHLY and CDR2 FYNNEI.

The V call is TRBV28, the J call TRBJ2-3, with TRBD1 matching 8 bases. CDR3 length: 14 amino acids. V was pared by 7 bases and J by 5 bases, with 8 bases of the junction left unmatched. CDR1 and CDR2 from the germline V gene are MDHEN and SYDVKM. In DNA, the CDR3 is TGTGCCAGCACCATGGACAGGGCGAAAGATACGCAGTATTTT. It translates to CASTMDRAKDTQYF. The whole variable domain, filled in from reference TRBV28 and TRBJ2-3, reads DVKVTQSSRYLVKRTGEKVFLECVQDMDHENMFWYRQDPGLGLRLIYFSYDVKMKEKGDIPEGYSVSREKKERFSLILESASTNQTSMYLCASTMDRAKDTQYFGPGTRLTVL.

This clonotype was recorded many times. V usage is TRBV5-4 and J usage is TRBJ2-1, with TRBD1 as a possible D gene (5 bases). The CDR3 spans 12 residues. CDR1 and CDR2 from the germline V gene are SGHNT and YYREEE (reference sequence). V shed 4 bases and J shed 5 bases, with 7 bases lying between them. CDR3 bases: TGTGCCAGCAGCCTGGACAACAATGAGCAGTTCTTC. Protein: CASSLDNNEQFF.

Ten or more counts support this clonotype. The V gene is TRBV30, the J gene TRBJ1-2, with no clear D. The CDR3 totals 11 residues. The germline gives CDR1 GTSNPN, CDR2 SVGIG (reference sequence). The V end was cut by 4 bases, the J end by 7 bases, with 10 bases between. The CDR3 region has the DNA TGTGCCTGGACAGGAGGCGCTGGCTACACCTTC. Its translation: CAWTGGAGYTF.

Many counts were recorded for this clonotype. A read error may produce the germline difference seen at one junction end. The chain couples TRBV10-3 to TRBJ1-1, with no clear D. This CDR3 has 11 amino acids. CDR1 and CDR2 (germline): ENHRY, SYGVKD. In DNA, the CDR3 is TGTGCCATCAGGGGGAGGACTGAAGTTTTCTTT. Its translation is CAIRGRTEVFF.

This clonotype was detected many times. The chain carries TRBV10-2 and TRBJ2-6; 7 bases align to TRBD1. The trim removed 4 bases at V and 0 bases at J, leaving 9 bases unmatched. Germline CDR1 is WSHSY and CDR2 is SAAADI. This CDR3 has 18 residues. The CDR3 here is CASSGYRDSHSGANVLTF. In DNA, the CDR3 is TGCGCCAGCAGTGGCTACCGGGACAGCCACTCTGGGGCCAACGTCCTGACTTTC.

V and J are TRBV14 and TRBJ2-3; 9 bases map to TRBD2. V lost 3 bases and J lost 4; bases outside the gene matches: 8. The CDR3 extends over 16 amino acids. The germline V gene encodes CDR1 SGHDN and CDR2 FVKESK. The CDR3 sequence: CASSQIAGAVADTQYF. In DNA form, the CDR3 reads TGTGCCAGCAGCCAGATAGCGGGAGCTGTGGCAGATACGCAGTATTTT. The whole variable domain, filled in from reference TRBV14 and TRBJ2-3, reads EAGVTQFPSHSVIEKGQTVTLRCDPISGHDNLYWYRRVMGKEIKFLLHFVKESKQDESGMPNNRFLAERTGGTYSTLKVQPAELEDSGVYFCASSQIAGAVADTQYFGPGTRLTVL.